The clone carrying this T cell receptor beta chain was recorded many times. Other DNA sequences of this sample code for an identical CDR3. This CDR3 spans 13 amino acids. The germline V gene encodes CDR1 GTSNPN and CDR2 SVGIG (reference sequence). V dropped 2 bases and J dropped 4 bases, with 12 bases sitting between them. This sample is drawn from a study of metastatic and nonmetastatic thyroid tumors. In the study overall: A comparison of repertoires was made across blood and tumor or nodule tissue from malignant and benign thyroid patients.

Until they underwent thyroid surgery, no patient had received any treatment. TCRdb redid the clone calls on the PCR reads using MiXCR. The table includes roughly 27,000 clones, 24% detected once. The V gene is TRBV30, the J gene TRBJ2-7, with D tentatively TRBD1 (5 bases). The receptor comes from a female donor with papillary thyroid cancer or a benign thyroid nodule (not recorded which). Some clones in this sample may be carry-over from other donors' samples. Source material: blood. CDR3 loop: CAWSSGSNYEQYF. In nucleotides, the CDR3 is TGTGCCTGGAGTTCAGGGTCGAATTACGAGCAGTACTTC.